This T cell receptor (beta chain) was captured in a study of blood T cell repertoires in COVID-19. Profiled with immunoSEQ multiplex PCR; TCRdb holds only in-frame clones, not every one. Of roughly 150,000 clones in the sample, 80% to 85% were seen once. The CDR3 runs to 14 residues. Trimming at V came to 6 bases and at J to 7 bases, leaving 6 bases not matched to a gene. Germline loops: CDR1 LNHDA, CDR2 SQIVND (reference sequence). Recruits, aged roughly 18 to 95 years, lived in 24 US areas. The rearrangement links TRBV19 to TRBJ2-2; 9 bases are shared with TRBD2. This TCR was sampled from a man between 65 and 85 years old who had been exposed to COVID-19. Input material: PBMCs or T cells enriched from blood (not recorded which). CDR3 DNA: TGTGCCAGTAGGCGCGCGGGAGGGAACGGGGAGCTGTTTTTT. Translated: CASRRAGGNGELFF.